One and the same sample provided the 2 T cell receptor beta chains below, sequenced in a study of T cell responses to AZD1222 COVID-19 vaccine. Profiling relied on immunoSEQ multiplex PCR, and the TCRdb table lists in-frame clones only, not all of them. The table shows 65,000 to 70,000 clones, with roughly 90% occurring only once. The sequencing used peripheral blood, collected on day 0 of AZD1222 vaccination. These receptors were taken from an adult in good health.

The gene calls are TRBV30 and TRBJ1-2; no definite D call. Between the trimmed V and J ends, which lost 8 bases and 3 bases, there was a span of 16 bases. Germline V lookup: CDR1 GTSNPN, CDR2 SVGIG (reference sequence). CDR3 length equals 13 residues. CDR3 DNA sequence: TGTGCCAGGATGGGCCTGAAGGACTATGGCTACACCTTC. This gives the protein CARMGLKDYGYTF.

The chain employs TRBV5-1 and TRBJ2-1; D gene unclear. The CDR3 is 10 amino acids. Germline loops: CDR1 SGHRS, CDR2 YFSETQ. Trimming pared 7 bases from V and 10 bases from J, leaving 9 bases between. Written as DNA, the CDR3 is TGCGCCAGCCGTGGTAACGAGCAGTTCTTC. Amino acid sequence: CASRGNEQFF. The entire variable domain, with the rest obtained from reference TRBV5-1 and TRBJ2-1, is as follows: KAGVTQTPRYLIKTRGQQVTLSCSPISGHRSVSWYQQTPGQGLQFLFEYFSETQRNKGNFPGRFSGRQFSNSRSEMNVSTLELGDSALYLCASRGNEQFFGPGTRLTVL.